These T cell receptor beta chains were read from a single sample in a study of CD8 T cells in Susac syndrome. MiXCR was run by TCRdb on the immunoSEQ multiplex PCR reads, yielding one entry per CDR3 protein. The sample shows tens of thousands of distinct CDR3 sequences, just under 95% of them seen only once. Sequencing was done on a sample of CD8+ T cells from PBMCs. The receptor source for this set is a human donor with multiple sclerosis. The CDR3 runs from the conserved cysteine through the conserved F or W. A D gene is named only where the DNA matches it firmly.

v_call	j_call	d_call	cdr3_aa
TRBV15	TRBJ1-5	NA	CATRDRQNQPQHF
TRBV2	TRBJ2-3	NA	CASRPGPGATDTQYF
TRBV27	TRBJ2-7	TRBD1	CASTPLLVTGDLYF
TRBV6-1	TRBJ2-7	NA	CASSEMGQSSYEQYF
TRBV20-1	TRBJ2-7	TRBD2	CSARGLAGARSYEQYF
TRBV7-9	TRBJ2-1	TRBD1	CASSLDGTGDPRSYNEQFF
TRBV25-1	TRBJ2-1	TRBD2	CASSDSGLAGYNEQFF
TRBV18	TRBJ1-2	NA	CASSLREGADGYTF
TRBV18	TRBJ1-2	NA	CASSPGALPGYTF
TRBV27	TRBJ2-7	NA	CASSPGVYEQYF
TRBV24-1	TRBJ2-3	NA	CATSDRGVAYKQYF
TRBV5-1	TRBJ1-2	NA	CASSLEAVGYTF
TRBV5-4	TRBJ2-1	TRBD1	CASSRDRDYNEQFF
TRBV20-1	TRBJ1-1	NA	CSARADRGDTEAFF